This T cell receptor beta chain was sequenced for a study of cytomegalovirus exposure and HLA in healthy donors. Study-level background: Some 91 million unique TCRs from HLA-typed donors were held in an early release of data. Study observations and caveats: Common viral pathogens seemed, in a later analysis, to connect with several of the most significant clusters.

Concerning this clone itself: Its antigen is undetermined.

The PCR made use of 60 Vbeta and 13 Jbeta primers. Some clones are missing from TCRdb's copy, which holds only in-frame ones; the method was immunoSEQ multiplex PCR. The table shows hundreds of thousands of clones, with roughly 91% occurring only once. Germline V gives CDR1 SQVTM, CDR2 ANQGSEA. The CDR3 is 13 amino acids. V lost 3 bases, J lost 4 bases, and 4 bases stayed unmatched. This sequence was found in a woman aged 18-29 years in good health and CMV-seronegative. Specimen: PBMCs. This chain uses TRBV29-1 with TRBJ2-5, with 8 bases identical to TRBD2. CDR3 residues: CSVEGTRRETQYF. Here the CDR3 DNA reads TGCAGCGTTGAGGGGACTAGAAGAGAGACCCAGTACTTC.